Shown below are 25 T cell receptor beta chains from a single sample sequenced in a study of shared clonotypes between healthy human individuals. This table comes from immunoSEQ multiplex PCR, and its TCRdb copy is limited to in-frame clones, with some not included. Of approximately 2.5 million clones in the sample, roughly 93% were seen once. Sequenced input: naive CD4+ T cells from PBMCs. Subset noted: CD45RA+ positively selected. These receptors all stem from a man aged 18 to 29 in good health. Some clones in this sample may be carry-over from other donors' samples.

The V call is TRBV9, the J call TRBJ2-1, with 13 bases that match TRBD2. With V trimmed by 0 bases and J by 8 bases, 11 bases remained unmatched. This CDR3 is 18 amino acids long. Germline lookup yields CDR1 SGDLS and CDR2 YYNGEE. CDR3 nucleotides: TGTGCCAGCAGCGTAGGTTTGAGGACTAGCGGGAGTGGGTATGAGCAGTTCTTC. Residues: CASSVGLRTSGSGYEQFF.

CDR3 amino acids: CASSMSSGIYEQYF. The CDR3 DNA sequence: TGTGCCAGTAGTATGTCTAGCGGGATCTACGAGCAGTACTTC. This sequence joins TRBV19 and TRBJ2-7; 9 bases map to TRBD2. J gave up 3 bases and V 3 bases, and 3 bases lay outside the gene matches. Germline V gene data show CDR1 as LNHDA and CDR2 as SQIVND (reference sequence). This CDR3 comprises 14 residues. The variable domain in full, with the rest retrieved from reference TRBV19 and TRBJ2-7, is DGGITQSPKYLFRKEGQNVTLSCEQNLNHDAMYWYRQDPGQGLRLIYYSQIVNDFQKGDIAEGYSVSREKKESFPLTVTSAQKNPTAFYLCASSMSSGIYEQYFGPGTRLTVT.

This chain connects TRBV4-2 to TRBJ2-5; TRBD1 or TRBD2 may be the D gene (5 bases each). The germline V gene has CDR1 LGHNA and CDR2 YNFKEQ. The CDR3 sequence is 16 residues long. V was trimmed by 0 bases and J by 7 bases, leaving 18 bases between them. This chain's CDR3 is CASSQDQSQGGGTQYF. The DNA for the CDR3 is TGTGCCAGCAGCCAAGACCAGTCTCAGGGTGGAGGGACCCAGTACTTC.

The chain couples TRBV2 to TRBJ2-7; perhaps D is TRBD1 or TRBD2 (5 bases each). This CDR3 spans 13 amino acids. Per the germline V gene, CDR1 is SNHLY and CDR2 is FYNNEI. Trimming stripped 5 bases from V and 7 bases from J, with 15 bases between. CDR3 amino acids: CASSRDGLPEQYF. In DNA form, the CDR3 reads TGTGCCAGCAGTCGGGACGGCCTGCCAGAGCAGTACTTC.

The chain uses TRBV5-1 and TRBJ1-2; no definite D call. This CDR3 is 13 amino acids long. V was pared by 1 base and J by 8 bases, with 12 bases between. Germline V gene data show CDR1 as SGHRS and CDR2 as YFSETQ. The CDR3 DNA follows: TGCGCCAGCAGCTTGCGGGGAGATCTGGGCTACACCTTC. It translates to CASSLRGDLGYTF.

V gene TRBV5-4 combines with J gene TRBJ2-1; D ambiguous. The CDR3 contains 12 residues. CDR1 and CDR2 (germline): SGHNT, YYREEE (reference sequence). Deletions cut 1 base from V and 6 bases from J, with 5 bases between. The CDR3 DNA reads as TGTGCCAGCAGCTTGAGTCCCAATGAGCAGTTCTTC. This sequence encodes CASSLSPNEQFF.

Concerning this clone itself: Different DNA sequences within this sample yield the same CDR3. V gene TRBV7-2 combines with J gene TRBJ2-5; D is uncertain. The germline CDR1 and CDR2 sequences are SGHTA and FQGNSA. The V gene lost 2 bases and the J gene lost 2 bases, with 3 bases spanning the gap. The CDR3 contains 12 residues. CDR3 sequence reads: CASSLPQETQYF. CDR3 nucleotide sequence: TGTGCCAGCAGCTTACCACAAGAGACCCAGTACTTC.

The chain carries TRBV2 and TRBJ1-5; D is ambiguous. Trimming cost V 3 bases and J 4 bases, with 10 bases left between them. From germline, CDR1 is SNHLY and CDR2 FYNNEI. CDR3 length: 14 residues. As DNA, the CDR3 is TGTGCCAGCAGTGAGTCCCAGATAAATCAGCCCCAGCATTTT. Translation gives CASSESQINQPQHF.

V and J are TRBV29-1 and TRBJ2-1, with D possibly being TRBD2 (6 bases). The V end lost 1 base, the J end lost 4 bases, and 17 bases lay between the germline ends. Germline CDR1 reads SQVTM; CDR2 reads ANQGSEA. The CDR3 contains 16 residues. The CDR3 DNA follows: TGCAGCGTTGAAGGGGGGGAAATGGCAGTATACAATGAGCAGTTCTTC. Protein product: CSVEGGEMAVYNEQFF.

The gene calls are TRBV28 and TRBJ2-1, with TRBD2 matching over 9 bases. Trimming took 3 bases from V and 7 from J; bases not matched to a gene: 4. Per germline, CDR1 MDHEN and CDR2 SYDVKM. CDR3 size: 14 residues. DNA of the CDR3: TGTGCCAGCAGTTTTGGGCTAGCGGGAAATGAGCAGTTCTTC. Translating gives CASSFGLAGNEQFF. The variable domain in full, completed from reference TRBV28 and TRBJ2-1, reads DVKVTQSSRYLVKRTGEKVFLECVQDMDHENMFWYRQDPGLGLRLIYFSYDVKMKEKGDIPEGYSVSREKKERFSLILESASTNQTSMYLCASSFGLAGNEQFFGPGTRLTVL.

V is TRBV5-1 and J is TRBJ1-4; 12 bases line up with TRBD1. The CDR3 extends over 15 amino acids. The junction had 5 bases not matched to a gene; V was cut back by 3 bases and J by 8 bases. The germline V gene has CDR1 SGHRS and CDR2 YFSETQ. The CDR3 protein is CASSWGTGGEEKLFF. The CDR3 bases are TGCGCCAGCAGCTGGGGGACAGGGGGCGAGGAAAAACTGTTTTTT.

The J gene is TRBJ1-1, the V gene TRBV5-1, with D possibly matching TRBD1 (6 bases). Germline lookup yields CDR1 SGHRS and CDR2 YFSETQ. The CDR3 loop spans 15 amino acids. Trimming stripped 3 bases from V and 1 base from J, with 13 bases between. The CDR3 nucleotides are TGCGCCAGCAGCTCTCCTTGGGGGGCGAACACTGAAGCTTTCTTT. Its protein product is CASSSPWGANTEAFF. Filled out from reference TRBV5-1 and TRBJ1-1, the complete variable domain reads KAGVTQTPRYLIKTRGQQVTLSCSPISGHRSVSWYQQTPGQGLQFLFEYFSETQRNKGNFPGRFSGRQFSNSRSEMNVSTLELGDSALYLCASSSPWGANTEAFFGQGTRLTVV.

On this clone: One end of the junction does not line up with germline, which may come from a read error. V is TRBV19 and J is TRBJ1-5; D remains ambiguous. The CDR3 spans 17 residues. The V gene's germline CDR1 is LNHDA and CDR2 SQIVND (reference sequence). For the CDR3, the DNA is TGTGCCGGTAGTATAAGTAATGGAGTACAGACCAATCAGCCCCAGCATTTT. Its translation is CAGSISNGVQTNQPQHF.

The CDR3 spells CASSITGSQGEPQHF. In DNA, the CDR3 is TGTGCCAGTAGTATAACGGGCTCACAAGGGGAGCCCCAGCATTTT. V usage is TRBV19 and J usage is TRBJ1-5; possible D gene TRBD1, 5 bases. V was trimmed by 2 bases and J by 8 bases, leaving 16 bases between them. Germline V lookup: CDR1 LNHDA, CDR2 SQIVND (reference sequence). CDR3 length equals 15 residues.

The CDR3 sequence: CASTSPGRGPVEQYF. CDR3 DNA sequence: TGTGCCAGCACCTCCCCCGGCAGGGGGCCGGTCGAGCAGTACTTC. The V and J genes are TRBV6-5 and TRBJ2-7, with 8 nucleotides matching TRBD1. CDR1 and CDR2 from the germline V gene are MNHEY and SVGAGI. CDR3 size: 15 residues. V shed 7 bases and J 6 bases; nucleotides not matched to a gene: 14.

The rearrangement uses TRBV28 and TRBJ2-6; tentatively, D is TRBD2 (5 bases). Germline V gene sequence: CDR1 MDHEN, CDR2 SYDVKM. The CDR3 is 15 amino acids. V lost 8 bases to trimming and J lost 3 bases, with 14 bases between them. CDR3 protein: CASLDWGDGANVLTF. DNA of the CDR3: TGTGCCAGCCTCGATTGGGGAGATGGGGCCAACGTCCTGACTTTC.

The chain joins TRBV11-3 to TRBJ2-1, with D possibly being TRBD2 (6 bases). CDR1 and CDR2 from the germline V gene are SGHNT and YENEEA. The V gene lost 2 bases and the J gene lost 7 bases, with 9 bases spanning the gap. The CDR3 spans 13 residues. DNA of the CDR3: TGTGCCAGCAGCTTACGGGGACTTAATGAGCAGTTCTTC. Protein product: CASSLRGLNEQFF.

The rearrangement links TRBV29-1 to TRBJ2-7, with D perhaps given as TRBD1 or TRBD2 (5 bases each). CDR1 and CDR2 (germline): SQVTM, ANQGSEA. The V end lost 6 bases, the J end lost 7 bases, and 22 bases lay between the germline ends. This CDR3 has 14 residues. For the CDR3, the DNA is TGCAGCGTCGCAAGGCGGCTGGGACCCGGAGAGCAGTACTTC. This encodes CSVARRLGPGEQYF.

The chain uses TRBV28 and TRBJ2-3, with 10 bases matching TRBD2. Germline-derived CDR1 and CDR2 are MDHEN and SYDVKM. This CDR3 is 16 amino acids long. V shed 2 bases, J shed 1 base, and the junction held 3 bases outside the gene matches. CDR3 DNA sequence: TGTGCCAGCAGTTTAAGTCTAGCGGGAGGCACAGATACGCAGTATTTT. Encoded protein: CASSLSLAGGTDTQYF.

The V call is TRBV7-9, the J call TRBJ2-2; TRBD2 matches 11 bases. Germline-derived CDR1 and CDR2 are SEHNR and FQNEAQ (reference sequence). The CDR3 loop spans 16 amino acids. The V and J ends lost 3 bases and 2 bases, in that order; junction bases with no gene match: 2. In nucleotides, the CDR3 is TGTGCCAGCAGCTTTCGACTAGCGGGAAACACCGGGGAGCTGTTTTTT. Protein: CASSFRLAGNTGELFF.

The V and J genes are TRBV7-2 and TRBJ2-2, with TRBD2 matching 13 bases. CDR1 SGHTA and CDR2 FQGNSA come from the germline V gene. This CDR3 is built from 16 residues. The J segment lost 0 bases and the V segment lost 8 bases, leaving 3 bases of the junction unmatched. CDR3 coding DNA: TGTGCCAGCGGGGGACTAGCGGGACCGAACACCGGGGAGCTGTTTTTT. Residues: CASGGLAGPNTGELFF.

With respect to this clone: The identical CDR3 is also encoded by other nucleotide sequences in the sample. This chain uses TRBV28 with TRBJ2-2; D not resolved. V was shortened by 4 bases and J by 6 bases, with 3 bases between the two germline ends. The CDR3 runs to 11 residues. Germline-derived CDR1 and CDR2 are MDHEN and SYDVKM. The CDR3: CASSSSGELFF. CDR3 DNA: TGTGCCAGCAGTTCCTCCGGGGAGCTGTTTTTT.

Details on this clone: The sample carries other DNA sequences with the same CDR3. CDR3 residues: CASSLNGYEQYF. As DNA, the CDR3 is TGTGCCAGCAGCTTAAATGGTTACGAGCAGTACTTC. The V gene is TRBV7-2, the J gene TRBJ2-7, with D unclear. Germline V gene lookup returns CDR1 SGHTA and CDR2 FQGNSA. The V end lost 2 bases, the J end lost 4 bases, and 6 bases lay between the germline ends. This CDR3 contains 12 residues.

The rearrangement links TRBV27 to TRBJ2-3; 8 bases line up with TRBD2. Germline assignment: CDR1 MNHEY and CDR2 SMNVEV (reference sequence). The CDR3 sequence is 16 residues long. Trimming at V came to 5 bases and at J to 6 bases, leaving 13 bases not matched to a gene. For the CDR3, the DNA is TGTGCCAGCAGTCCCGGACGGCGGGAGGCCCTGGATACGCAGTATTTT. Amino acids: CASSPGRREALDTQYF.

The chain uses TRBV29-1 and TRBJ2-3; 13 bases map to TRBD2. This CDR3 contains 14 residues. J gave up 5 bases and V 5 bases, and 4 bases lay outside the gene matches. Germline V gene lookup returns CDR1 SQVTM and CDR2 ANQGSEA. The CDR3 loop reads CSVTSGRAGDTQYF. In DNA, the CDR3 is TGCAGCGTTACTAGCGGGAGGGCCGGAGATACGCAGTATTTT.